This T cell receptor beta chain appears in the sequencing data of a study of blood T cell repertoires in COVID-19. Study at large: COVID-19 samples, acute and convalescent, were from the United States, Italy and Spain.

The germline V and J ends were trimmed by 2 bases and 6 bases, with 12 bases remaining between them. Germline CDR1 reads SGDLS; CDR2 reads YYNGEE. This CDR3 has 13 amino acids. Original analysis: Reference gene primer amplification gave nucleated cell count estimates. Measured with immunoSEQ multiplex PCR; TCRdb has only the in-frame clones, and not every one. V and J calls and clone size follow that table, whereas D and trimming were derived from the DNA. Altogether 350,000 to 450,000 clones are present, roughly 85% being singletons, with the ten largest covering roughly 3.6%. This clone was recorded once.

This TCR was sampled from a young woman with acute or convalescent COVID-19. Sequencing used peripheral blood. The V call is TRBV9, the J call TRBJ2-7; maybe TRBD1 (6 bases). CDR3: CASSVPPGVEQYF. For the CDR3, the DNA is TGTGCCAGCAGCGTCCCCCCAGGGGTCGAGCAGTACTTC.